The subject of this entry is one TCR beta chain. Blood specimens came from baseline, cycle 4 day 1, and cycle 7 day 1. These data belong to a study of OX40 agonist ivuxolimab in advanced cancers. Study in general: Melanoma, hepatocellular carcinoma, head and neck or renal cell cancer occurred in dose-escalation patients. Among those enrolled, mean age was approximately 62 years (range 23 to 79) and about 79% were male.

The method was immunoSEQ multiplex PCR; TCRdb's version includes in-frame clones alone and lacks a portion of them. The sample lists around 84,000 clones; 85% to 95% were seen once. CDR3 length equals 17 residues. CDR1 and CDR2 from the germline V gene are MGHRA and YSYEKL. J lost 1 base, V lost 4 bases, and 11 bases had no gene match. This chain uses TRBV4-1 with TRBJ1-2, with TRBD1 matching over 8 bases. The sample was CD4+ or CD8+ T cells sorted from blood, taken in a trial of the OX40 agonist ivuxolimab. This clonotype was obtained from an adult with an advanced solid tumor such as melanoma, head and neck, liver or kidney cancer. This CDR3 is CASSRPSDGQGNYGYTF. The CDR3 nucleotides are TGCGCCAGCAGCCGGCCTAGCGATGGACAGGGTAACTATGGCTACACCTTC.